This TCR beta chain was documented in a study of shared clonotypes between healthy human individuals (dated by TCRdb to the early 2020s). A note on the overall study: A couple of women and a few men aged 18 to 49 years were included in the cohort. For each donor, CD4 naive and CD4 memory were each given three plates, CD8 naive was given two plates, and CD8 memory was given one plate. Blood TCR repertoires of about five healthy adults were deeply sequenced to estimate repertoire size and the extent of clonotype sharing between individuals. Libraries were prepared and TCR repertoires were sequenced by different laboratories using diverse techniques, in order to increase sequencing depth and limit assay-specific biases. Each donor's leukapheresis produced roughly between roughly 0.85 and 9 billion PBMCs. Broader findings and caveats from the paper: Because the study included a small number of donors, the genetic and exposure-history diversity represented was limited. Sampling was restricted to blood, and TCR repertoires in tissue are likely to differ from TCR repertoires in blood. Compared with non-shared clonotypes, clonotypes shared by all four sorted-subset donors had higher generation probabilities. Across a handful of donors, approximately 5% of naive CD4, roughly 3.3% of naive CD8, about 2.3% of memory CD4, and around 0.4% of memory CD8 clonotypes were shared. Pairwise subsampling indicated that sequencing depth was expected to affect the degree of clonotype sharing among donors. Rarefaction of sorted-subset datasets indicated incomplete sequencing despite the large sequencing depth. Naive subsets generally had larger estimated clonotype richness than memory subsets.

Donors were healthy HIV-negative adults with no recently reported acute infections or vaccinations. Only Caucasian adults living in Nashville, Tennessee, USA were represented among the donors. CD4+ T cells were enriched through magnetic negative selection, after which naive cells were positively selected on CD45RA and the remaining negative fraction served as the memory subset. Blood was obtained by leukapheresis, after which PBMCs were separated by Ficoll-Histopaque density gradient centrifugation and cryopreserved in liquid nitrogen vapor phase. Purity and quantity of every magnetically sorted T cell population were checked by analytical flow cytometry. Genomic DNA was isolated from every sorted fraction and measured by UV absorbance on a Nanodrop 2000c. This clone was detected many times. Its specific antigen is unknown. Per-base quality was not reported, and no clone a single base away is much larger than it.

The CDR3 holds 14 amino acids from the cysteine to the phenylalanine. Just the 42-base CDR3 DNA is kept, in frame starting at base 1. Trimmed from V: 6 bases; trimmed from J: 1 base; junction bases lacking a gene match: 2. The germline V gene provides CDR1 SNHLY and CDR2 FYNNEI. Using the deep immunoSEQ assay, TCR CDR3 regions were amplified from genomic DNA by multiplex PCR. For each cell subset, the extracted genomic DNA was distributed evenly across all wells of several immunoSEQ 96-well plates, and each plate served as one replicate. For sorted subsets, each replicate PCR was loaded with about 0.2 ug genomic DNA, equivalent to about 30,000 T cell genomes. Purified libraries were measured with a Qubit 3.0 fluorometer, size-checked on a Bioanalyzer 2100, and measured again with the KAPA Library Quantification kit. Every immunoSEQ 96-well plate was sequenced on a dedicated single-read 150-cycle Illumina NextSeq 550 flow cell. For the original study's pipeline: Because the immunoSEQ output included only junctional sequences and no quality scores, the filtering could not be the same as the filtering used for full-length reads. To assign V/J genes and CDR3, sequences were annotated against IMGT germline references using PyIR, a Python wrapper for IgBLAST v1.9. Reads with weak V/J assignments (E-value above 1e-6), missing CDR3, stop codons, out-of-frame junctions, or ambiguous translated residues were removed. A V3J clonotype was defined by an identical inferred V gene, J gene, and CDR3 amino acid sequence. The percentage overlap between two repertoires was calculated by dividing the number of shared unique clonotypes by the size of the smaller repertoire. Repertoire richness was assessed with RTK rarefaction, the Chao1 estimator, and Recon v2.1 estimates of unobserved clonotypes. For all TCRbeta clonotypes obtained by the gDNA method from several donors, generation probabilities were computed with OLGA. TCRdb took over this immuneACCESS table, retaining in-frame rearrangements with V and J assigned. Such tables are incomplete; in checked studies, under half of the missing clones stem from an unresolved V gene, and the remainder is unexplained. That table supplies the V and J calls and clone size; D and trimming were determined from the DNA. The sample contains about 980,000 clones, 76% of them found a single time. The top ten constitute about 1.5% of the sample.

The chain was built from TRBV2 and TRBJ2-5; the junction holds 10 bases that match TRBD2. Sequenced input: memory CD4+ T cells sorted from blood. The sample's cell subset or site label is to be understood as: CD45RA-negative fraction. The sequence was obtained from a man between 18 and 29 years old in good health. The nucleotides are TGTGCCAGCAGGGCTAGCGGGAGCCAAGAGACCCAGTACTTC. Its translation reads: CASRASGSQETQYF.